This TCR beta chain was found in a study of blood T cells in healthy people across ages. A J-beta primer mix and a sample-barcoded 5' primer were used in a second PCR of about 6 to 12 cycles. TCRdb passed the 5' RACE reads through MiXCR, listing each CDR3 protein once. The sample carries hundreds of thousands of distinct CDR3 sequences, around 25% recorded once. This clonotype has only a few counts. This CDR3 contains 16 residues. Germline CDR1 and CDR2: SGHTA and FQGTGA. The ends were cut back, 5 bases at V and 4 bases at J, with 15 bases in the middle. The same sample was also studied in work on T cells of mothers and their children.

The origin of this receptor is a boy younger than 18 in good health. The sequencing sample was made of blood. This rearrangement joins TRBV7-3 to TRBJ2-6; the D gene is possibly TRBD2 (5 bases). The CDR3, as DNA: TGTGCCAGCAGCCCAGGACCGCCGGGAGGGGCCAACGTCCTGACTTTC. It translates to CASSPGPPGGANVLTF. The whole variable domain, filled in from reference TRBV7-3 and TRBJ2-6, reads GAGVSQTPSNKVTEKGKYVELRCDPISGHTALYWYRQSLGQGPEFLIYFQGTGAADDSGLPNDRFFAVRPEGSVSTLKIQRTERGDSAVYLCASSPGPPGGANVLTFGAGSRLTVL.